This is a list of T cell receptor beta chains from one sample in a study of OX40 agonist ivuxolimab in advanced cancers. Using immunoSEQ multiplex PCR, the repertoire was profiled, and TCRdb retains in-frame clones only, with some absent. The sample shows some 35,000 clones, around three quarters of them seen only once. Sample: CD4+ or CD8+ T cells sorted from blood, taken in a trial of the OX40 agonist ivuxolimab. The receptors stem from an adult with an advanced solid tumor such as melanoma, head and neck, liver or kidney cancer. Each CDR3 is given without its conserved first and last residue. Clone size is not always given. Where it is, it says once, few, many or a class for expanded clones.

TRBV21-1	.	TRBJ1-1	ASSRKLDRGHTEAF
TRBV2	few	TRBJ1-6	ASSELGRENSPLH
TRBV5-1	.	TRBJ1-2	ASSSAGQGGGYGYT
TRBV12-2	.	TRBJ2-5	ASRSQAGGGYQETQY
TRBV10-3	.	TRBJ1-4	AISSSTTGRGNEKLF
TRBV2	.	TRBJ2-2	ASSEQSLRTGELF
TRBV30	few	TRBJ1-1	AWISGGATEAF
TRBV21-1	once	TRBJ2-7	ASSTEQGGPQEQY
TRBV14	.	TRBJ1-2	ASSPAGGNYGYT
TRBV11-2	few	TRBJ1-1	ASSLGVRAAAF
TRBV19	.	TRBJ1-1	ASGFNWGNTEAF
TRBV4-1	.	TRBJ1-2	ASSQDPEGNYGYT
TRBV6-1	.	TRBJ1-6	ASSEPPESNSPLH
TRBV29-1	.	TRBJ1-1	SAGGMSTEAF
TRBV5-1	once	TRBJ2-3	ASSFLSGGAAADTQY
TRBV6-1	once	TRBJ1-2	ASSEGGRRGGYT
TRBV2	few	TRBJ1-5	ASSGAPGTLNQPQH
TRBV7-8	.	TRBJ1-5	ASSQTVYQPQH
TRBV11-1	.	TRBJ2-2	ASSLSGAGELF
TRBV2	.	TRBJ1-2	ASSDRNLNYGYT
TRBV7-3	.	TRBJ2-1	ASSSLGGRGSYNEQF
TRBV7-7	.	TRBJ2-3	ASSVSGALGTQY
TRBV28	.	TRBJ2-2	ASSSNTGELF
TRBV18	.	TRBJ1-1	ASSPAQALNTEAF
TRBV5-1	.	TRBJ2-1	ASSPGGDRKQF
TRBV30	.	.	AWSPRGATRTSEQY
TRBV5-6	few	TRBJ1-2	ASRLTGGDYGYT
TRBV5-6	.	TRBJ2-7	ASSWGAGGYLGEQY
TRBV7-6	.	TRBJ2-5	ASSSSGGAAQETQY
TRBV7-3	.	TRBJ1-2	ASSPVRDYGYT
TRBV30	.	TRBJ1-6	AWSEDGYNSPLH
TRBV27	.	TRBJ1-6	ASSSSLNNSPLH
TRBV13	.	TRBJ2-5	ASTDRGENRETQY
TRBV4-2	once	TRBJ2-5	ASSWAQETQY
TRBV10-2	.	.	ASSVGSPGEQY
TRBV29-1	.	TRBJ1-1	SVVVTSTTEAF
TRBV21-1	.	TRBJ1-2	ASSKVGDGQEFCYGYT
TRBV6-1	.	TRBJ1-5	ASSERAGEMPQH
TRBV10-2	.	TRBJ2-1	ASSEFGGRGLGNEQF
TRBV2	.	TRBJ2-1	ASTRTGILPYNEQF
TRBV6-6	.	TRBJ1-1	AISGDTEAF
TRBV7-2	.	TRBJ1-4	ASSLVVQGNEKLF
TRBV2	.	TRBJ1-5	ASSKGGSKGNQPQH
TRBV6-6	.	TRBJ2-3	ASSSHSGGTNTQY
TRBV2	few	TRBJ1-1	ASRETRLEAF
TRBV9	.	TRBJ2-4	ASSSQGARDIQY
TRBV9	.	TRBJ1-2	ASSNSRGYGYT
TRBV30	few	TRBJ1-5	AWSFTAVEPQH
TRBV7-6	.	TRBJ1-1	ASSPFDRNTEAF
TRBV13	.	TRBJ2-1	ASSLGADNEQF
TRBV6-5	medium-sized	TRBJ1-2	ASSYQGANYGYT
TRBV30	.	TRBJ2-2	AWSGGAGTGELF
TRBV2	.	TRBJ2-2	ASSDSPNTGELF
TRBV6-6	.	TRBJ1-2	ASRDRGRGSYGYT
TRBV7-8	.	TRBJ1-1	ASRLRPDRHTEAF